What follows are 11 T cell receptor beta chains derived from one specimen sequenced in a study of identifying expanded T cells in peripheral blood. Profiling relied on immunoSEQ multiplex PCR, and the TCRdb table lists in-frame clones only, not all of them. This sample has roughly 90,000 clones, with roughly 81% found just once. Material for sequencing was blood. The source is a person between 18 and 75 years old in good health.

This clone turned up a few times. The CDR3 sequence: CASSLSGNEQPQHF. Here the CDR3 DNA reads TGTGCCAGCAGTTTATCAGGGAACGAACAGCCCCAGCATTTT. The rearrangement links TRBV27 to TRBJ1-5; unclear D gene. V lost 0 bases and J 7 bases, leaving 10 bases between the germline ends. Looked up from germline, CDR1 is MNHEY and CDR2 is SMNVEV (reference sequence). The CDR3 consists of 14 residues.

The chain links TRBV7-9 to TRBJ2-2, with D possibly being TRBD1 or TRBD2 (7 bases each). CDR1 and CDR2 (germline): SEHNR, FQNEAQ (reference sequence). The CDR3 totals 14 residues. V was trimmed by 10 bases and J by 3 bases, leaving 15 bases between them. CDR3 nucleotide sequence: TGTGCCACCCACAGGGGAGGGGACACCGGGGAGCTGTTTTTT. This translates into CATHRGGDTGELFF.

The CDR3 DNA reads as TGTGCCAGCATGGGACAGGCAAGCGGCTACACCTTC. It encodes CASMGQASGYTF. The chain recombines TRBV6-1 with TRBJ1-2, with TRBD1 identical over 8 bases. V lost 7 bases and J lost 8; bases outside the gene matches: 6. The CDR3 spans 12 residues. Germline V gene lookup returns CDR1 MNHNS and CDR2 SASEGT.

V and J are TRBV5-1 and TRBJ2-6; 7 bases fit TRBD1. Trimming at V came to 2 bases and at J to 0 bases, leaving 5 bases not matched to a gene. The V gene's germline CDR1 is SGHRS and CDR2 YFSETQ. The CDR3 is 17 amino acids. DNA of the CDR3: TGCGCCAGCAGCTTAAGGGGGCAAAGCTCTGGGGCCAACGTCCTGACTTTC. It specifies CASSLRGQSSGANVLTF.

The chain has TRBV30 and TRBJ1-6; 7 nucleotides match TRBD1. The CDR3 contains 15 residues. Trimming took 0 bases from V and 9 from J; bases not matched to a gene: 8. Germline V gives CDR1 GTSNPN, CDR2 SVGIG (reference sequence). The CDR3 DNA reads TGTGCCTGGAGTGTACCCGGGACAGTTAGTTCACCCCTCCACTTT. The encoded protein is CAWSVPGTVSSPLHF. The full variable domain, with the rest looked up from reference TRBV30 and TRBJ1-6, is SQTIHQWPATLVQPVGSPLSLECTVEGTSNPNLYWYRQAAGRGLQLLFYSVGIGQISSEVPQNLSASRPQDRQFILSSKKLLLSDSGFYLCAWSVPGTVSSPLHFGNGTRLTVT.

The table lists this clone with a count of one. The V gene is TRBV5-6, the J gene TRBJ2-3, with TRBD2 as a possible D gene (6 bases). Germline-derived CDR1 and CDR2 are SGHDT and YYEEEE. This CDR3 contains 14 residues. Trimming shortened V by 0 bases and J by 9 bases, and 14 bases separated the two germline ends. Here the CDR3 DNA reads TGTGCCAGCAGCTTGGAGGCAGGGAGGTTGACGCAGTATTTT. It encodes CASSLEAGRLTQYF.

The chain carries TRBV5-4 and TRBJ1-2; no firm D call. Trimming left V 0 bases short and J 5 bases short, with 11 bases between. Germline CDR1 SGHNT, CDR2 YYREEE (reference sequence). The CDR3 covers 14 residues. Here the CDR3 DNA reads TGTGCCAGCAGCTTGGAGGGCTCCGTGTATGGCTACACCTTC. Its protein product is CASSLEGSVYGYTF.

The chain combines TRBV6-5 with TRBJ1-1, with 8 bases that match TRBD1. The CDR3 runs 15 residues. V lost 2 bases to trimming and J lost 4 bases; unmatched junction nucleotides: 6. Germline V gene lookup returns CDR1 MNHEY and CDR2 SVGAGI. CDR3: CASSYHQGALTEAFF. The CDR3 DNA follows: TGTGCCAGCAGTTACCATCAGGGGGCGCTCACTGAAGCTTTCTTT.

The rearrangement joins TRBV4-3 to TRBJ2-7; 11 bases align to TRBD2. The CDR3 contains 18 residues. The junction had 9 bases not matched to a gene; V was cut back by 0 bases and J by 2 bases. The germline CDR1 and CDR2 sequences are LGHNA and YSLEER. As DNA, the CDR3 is TGCGCCAGCAGCCAAGACGGAACTAGCGGGGGTATTCCCTACGAGCAGTACTTC. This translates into CASSQDGTSGGIPYEQYF.

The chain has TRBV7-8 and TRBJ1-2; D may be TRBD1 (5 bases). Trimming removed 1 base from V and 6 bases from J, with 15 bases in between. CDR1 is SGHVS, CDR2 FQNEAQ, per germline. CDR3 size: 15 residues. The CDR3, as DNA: TGTGCCAGCAGCTTAGTGAACAACCAGGGAGATGGCTACACCTTC. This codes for CASSLVNNQGDGYTF.

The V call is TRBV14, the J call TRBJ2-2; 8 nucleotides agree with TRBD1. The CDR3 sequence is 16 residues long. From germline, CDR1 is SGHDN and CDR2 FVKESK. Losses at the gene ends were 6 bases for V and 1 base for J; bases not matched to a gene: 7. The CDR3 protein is CASRLTGQVNTGELFF. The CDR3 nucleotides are TGTGCCAGCAGGCTCACGGGACAGGTGAACACCGGGGAGCTGTTTTTT.